This TCR beta chain was sequenced during a study of blood T cell repertoires in COVID-19. As handled by the study authors: Using reference gene primer amplification, nucleated cell counts were estimated. Using immunoSEQ multiplex PCR, the repertoire was profiled, and TCRdb retains in-frame clones only, with some absent. For V, J and clone size, that table is used; D and trimming come from the DNA. Among about 56,000 clones listed, 75% to 90% were seen once. In germline, CDR1 is MNHEY, CDR2 SVGEGT. Between the trimmed V and J ends, which lost 8 bases and 4 bases, there was a span of 13 bases. The CDR3 is 13 amino acids.

V is TRBV6-2 or TRBV6-3 and J is TRBJ2-3, with D uncertain. Sequencing used peripheral blood. The source is a woman in her fifties or sixties with COVID-19, enrolled during active disease. CDR3 bases: TGTGCCAGCTGCCCAGTGAGCCCAGATACGCAGTATTTT. It encodes CASCPVSPDTQYF.